The entry below gives a single T cell receptor (beta chain) sequence along with its context. As yet, its antigen is unknown. Germline V gene data show CDR1 as SGHNT and CDR2 as YENEEA. V was pared by 3 bases and J by 7 bases, with 15 bases between. The length of the CDR3 is 14 residues. The data belong to a study of chemoradiotherapy in HPV16-positive cancers. General study points: The functional HPV-specific definition rests on just a couple of HPV16-positive patients. Candidate HPV-specific clones and E7-related TCR motifs grew in tumor during treatment.

Repeated repertoire sampling spanned the course of chemoradiotherapy. Sequencing was performed with immunoSEQ multiplex PCR; in TCRdb, only in-frame clones are kept and a portion is missing. This sample has 8,000 to 10,000 clones; about 88% occur once, and the top ten carry under 4%. The chain has TRBV11-3 and TRBJ1-2; perhaps TRBD1 as D (5 bases). The sequencing used tumor tissue, collected from a patient who underwent chemoradiotherapy. The sequence was collected from a human donor with HPV-associated anogenital cancer. The CDR3: CASSFSGGDGGYTF. The CDR3 bases are TGTGCCAGCAGCTTCTCCGGGGGGGACGGTGGCTACACCTTC.